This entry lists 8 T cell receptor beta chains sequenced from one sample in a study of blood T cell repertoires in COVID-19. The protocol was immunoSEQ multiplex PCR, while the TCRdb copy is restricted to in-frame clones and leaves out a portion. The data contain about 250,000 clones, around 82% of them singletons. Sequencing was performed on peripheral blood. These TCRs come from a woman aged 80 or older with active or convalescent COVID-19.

CDR3: CAWAGTGTNSPLHF. CDR3 sequence (DNA): TGTGCCTGGGCCGGGACAGGCACGAATTCACCCCTCCACTTT. The chain recombines TRBV30 with TRBJ1-6, with TRBD1 matching 8 bases. Trimming removed 5 bases from V and 7 bases from J; junction bases left unmatched: 7. Germline V gene sequence: CDR1 GTSNPN, CDR2 SVGIG (reference sequence). The CDR3 consists of 14 residues. Supplemented by reference TRBV30 and TRBJ1-6, the full variable domain reads SQTIHQWPATLVQPVGSPLSLECTVEGTSNPNLYWYRQAAGRGLQLLFYSVGIGQISSEVPQNLSASRPQDRQFILSSKKLLLSDSGFYLCAWAGTGTNSPLHFGNGTRLTVT.

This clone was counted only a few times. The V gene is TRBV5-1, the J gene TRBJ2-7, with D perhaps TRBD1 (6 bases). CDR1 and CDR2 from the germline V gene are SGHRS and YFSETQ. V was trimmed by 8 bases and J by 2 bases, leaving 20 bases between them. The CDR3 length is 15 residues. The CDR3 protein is CASAKVRDTTYEQYF. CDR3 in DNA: TGCGCCAGTGCTAAGGTAAGGGACACCACCTACGAGCAGTACTTC.

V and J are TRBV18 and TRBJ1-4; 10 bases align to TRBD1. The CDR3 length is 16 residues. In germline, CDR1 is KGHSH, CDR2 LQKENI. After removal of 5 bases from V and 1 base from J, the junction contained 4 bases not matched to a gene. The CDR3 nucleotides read TGTGCCAGCTCAGTCGACAGGGGGCTAACTAATGAAAAACTGTTTTTT. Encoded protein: CASSVDRGLTNEKLFF.

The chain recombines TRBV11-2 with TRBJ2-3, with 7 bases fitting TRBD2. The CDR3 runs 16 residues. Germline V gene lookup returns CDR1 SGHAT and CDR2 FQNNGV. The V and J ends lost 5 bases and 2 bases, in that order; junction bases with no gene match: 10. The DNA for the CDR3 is TGTGCCAGCAGCCCCATGAGCGGGACGGTCACAGATACGCAGTATTTT. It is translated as CASSPMSGTVTDTQYF.

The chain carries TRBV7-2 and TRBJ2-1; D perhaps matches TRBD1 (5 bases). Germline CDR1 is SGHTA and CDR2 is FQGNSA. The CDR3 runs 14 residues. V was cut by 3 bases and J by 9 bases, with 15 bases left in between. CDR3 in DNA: TGTGCCAGCAGCTTTCACAGGCCCCCCAGTGAGCAGTTCTTC. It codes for CASSFHRPPSEQFF.

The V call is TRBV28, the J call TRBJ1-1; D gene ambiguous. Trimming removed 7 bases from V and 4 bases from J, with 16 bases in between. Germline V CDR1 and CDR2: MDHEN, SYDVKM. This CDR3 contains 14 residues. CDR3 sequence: CASKIGGGFTEAFF. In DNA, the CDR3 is TGTGCCAGCAAAATCGGAGGAGGTTTCACTGAAGCTTTCTTT.

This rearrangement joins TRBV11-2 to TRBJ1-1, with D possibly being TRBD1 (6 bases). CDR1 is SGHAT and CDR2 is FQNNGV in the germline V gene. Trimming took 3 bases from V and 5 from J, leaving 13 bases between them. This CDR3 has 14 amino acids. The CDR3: CASSFQGRGTEAFF. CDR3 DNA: TGTGCCAGCAGCTTTCAGGGGAGGGGGACTGAAGCTTTCTTT.

The CDR3 loop is CASSFGGEDTEAFF. The CDR3 DNA sequence: TGTGCCAGCAGCTTTGGTGGAGAGGACACTGAAGCTTTCTTT. The V gene is TRBV7-8, the J gene TRBJ1-1, with D hard to call. Germline CDR1 is SGHVS and CDR2 is FQNEAQ. CDR3 length: 14 amino acids. V lost 3 bases to trimming and J lost 3 bases, with 11 bases between them.